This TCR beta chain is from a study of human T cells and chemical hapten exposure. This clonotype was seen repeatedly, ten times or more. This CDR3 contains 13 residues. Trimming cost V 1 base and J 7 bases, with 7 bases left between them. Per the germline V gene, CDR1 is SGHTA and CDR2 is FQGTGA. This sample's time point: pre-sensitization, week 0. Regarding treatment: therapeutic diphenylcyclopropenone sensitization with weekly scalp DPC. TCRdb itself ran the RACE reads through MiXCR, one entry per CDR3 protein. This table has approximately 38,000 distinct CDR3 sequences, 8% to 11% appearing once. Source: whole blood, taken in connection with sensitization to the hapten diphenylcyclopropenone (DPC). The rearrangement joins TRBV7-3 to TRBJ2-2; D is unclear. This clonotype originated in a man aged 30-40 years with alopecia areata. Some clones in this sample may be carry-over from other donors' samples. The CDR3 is CASSLIANGELFF. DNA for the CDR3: TGTGCCAGCAGCTTAATCGCGAACGGGGAGCTGTTTTTT.